This is a list of T cell receptor beta chains from one sample in a study of T cell changes during pregnancy in multiple sclerosis. Only in-frame clones appear in the TCRdb table, and some are missing; sequencing was by immunoSEQ multiplex PCR. The data show tens of thousands of clones, approximately 92% seen once. Source: peripheral blood, taken in the third trimester of pregnancy. The source is a female donor in good health, enrolled as a control in a pregnancy study. CDR3s include the opening cysteine and the closing phenylalanine or tryptophan. A D gene is named only where the DNA matches it firmly. Rows give clone size only sometimes, using once, few, many, or a class for an expanded clone.

17 TRBJ2-3 TRBV5-1 TRBD2 NA TGCGCCAGCAGCCGGGGACTAGCGGGGGGTTCAAGTGATACGCAGTATTTT CASSRGLAGGSSDTQYF
18 TRBJ1-2 TRBV5-5 NA NA TGTGCCAGCAGCTTGGCCGAGGGTCAGGCTGGCTTTAACTATGGCTACACCTTC CASSLAEGQAGFNYGYTF
14 TRBJ1-5 TRBV28 NA NA TGTGCCAGCCGGACAGATACTAGCAATCAGCCCCAGCATTTT CASRTDTSNQPQHF
14 TRBJ1-1 TRBV7-9 NA NA TGTGCCAGCAGCTTAGTGGGCTTGAACACTGAAGCTTTCTTT CASSLVGLNTEAFF
16 TRBJ1-5 TRBV7-2 TRBD1 once TGTGCCAGCAGCTTAGGGGGACAGGGGGCGGGTCAGCCCCAGCATTTT CASSLGGQGAGQPQHF
14 TRBJ1-1 TRBV19 TRBD1 NA TGTGCCAGCTCGACAGGGAGAATGAACACTGAAGCTTTCTTT CASSTGRMNTEAFF
13 TRBJ2-3 TRBV7-8 NA NA TGTGCCAGCAGCTTATCTTGGCTAGATACGCAGTATTTT CASSLSWLDTQYF
15 TRBJ1-2 TRBV18 NA NA TGTGCCAGCTCACCTTTGGCAGGGGAATGGTATGGCTACACCTTC CASSPLAGEWYGYTF
15 TRBJ2-1 TRBV19 TRBD2 NA TGTGCCAGTAGTCAGACTAGCGGGGATTTCAATGAGCAGTTCTTC CASSQTSGDFNEQFF
15 TRBJ2-7 TRBV11-2 TRBD2 NA TGTGCCAGCAGCTTAGTAGCGGGGGGTCTCTACGAGCAGTACTTC CASSLVAGGLYEQYF
12 TRBJ2-7 TRBV29-1 NA NA TGCAGCGTCGAGATAGGGGTACACGAGCAGTACTTC CSVEIGVHEQYF
14 TRBJ2-5 TRBV29-1 NA NA TGCAGCGTTTCCCTAGGGGGGGGTGGGGAGACCCAGTACTTC CSVSLGGGGETQYF
14 TRBJ2-2 TRBV27 NA NA TGTGCCAGCAGTTTAGGCAGGGTGACCGGGGAGCTGTTTTTT CASSLGRVTGELFF
11 TRBJ1-1 TRBV25-1 TRBD1 few TGTGCCAGCAGTGGGACAGGTGAAGCTTTCTTT CASSGTGEAFF
17 TRBJ1-6 TRBV15 NA NA TGTGCCACCAGCAGGGGGGCAACTATCGCGGCAAATTCACCCCTCCACTTT CATSRGATIAANSPLHF
14 TRBJ2-7 TRBV7-3 TRBD1 NA TGTGCCAGCAGCACCGGACAGGGGCCCTACGAGCAGTACTTC CASSTGQGPYEQYF
14 TRBJ2-2 TRBV18 NA NA TGTGCCAGCTCACCTGGACAAAACACCGGGGAGCTGTTTTTT CASSPGQNTGELFF
13 TRBJ2-5 TRBV29-1 NA NA TGCAGCGTAGCACTTCACCGACAAGAGACCCAGTACTTC CSVALHRQETQYF
13 TRBJ1-1 TRBV7-3 NA once TGTGCCAGCAGCGAGACAGGAAACACTGAAGCTTTCTTT CASSETGNTEAFF
16 TRBJ2-4 TRBV18 NA NA TGTGCCAGCTCACGGACCGAAGGGGAAGCCAAAAACATTCAGTACTTC CASSRTEGEAKNIQYF
14 TRBJ2-1 TRBV6-5 NA NA TGTGCCAGCAGAAGGAGAATCCGGGACAATGAGCAGTTCTTC CASRRRIRDNEQFF
17 TRBJ2-3 TRBV2 TRBD2 once TGTGCCAGCAGTGATAGGTGGAGACTAGCGGGCCGGGATACGCAGTATTTT CASSDRWRLAGRDTQYF